This note documents a single TCR beta chain sequence. Trimming cost V 6 bases and J 0 bases, with 18 bases left between them. Germline loops: CDR1 SGHAT, CDR2 FQNNGV. This CDR3 spans 17 amino acids. This entry belongs to a study of blood T cell repertoires in COVID-19. Sequencing was performed with immunoSEQ multiplex PCR; in TCRdb, only in-frame clones are kept and a portion is missing. Of a few hundred thousand clones listed, about four fifths were seen once; the top ten hold 5% to 6%. This chain links TRBV11-2 with TRBJ2-1; perhaps TRBD2 as D (5 bases). Source material: PBMCs or T cells enriched from blood (not recorded which). The sequence derives from a woman in her fifties or sixties who had recovered from COVID-19. The CDR3 DNA sequence: TGTGCCAGCAGGCCTGCACTAGGGAAGAGCTCCTACAATGAGCAGTTCTTC. It yields the protein CASRPALGKSSYNEQFF. Drawing the rest from reference TRBV11-2 and TRBJ2-1, the complete variable domain is EAGVAQSPRYKIIEKRQSVAFWCNPISGHATLYWYQQILGQGPKLLIQFQNNGVVDDSQLPKDRFSAERLKGVDSTLKIQPAKLEDSAVYLCASRPALGKSSYNEQFFGPGTRLTVL.